One and the same sample provided the 18 T cell receptor beta chains below, sequenced in a study of technical replicates of blood from a few donors. The repertoire was sequenced with immunoSEQ multiplex PCR; TCRdb's copy has only in-frame clones and lacks some. Of tens of thousands of clones in the sample, around 95% were seen once. The source material was T cells isolated from PBMCs. The origin of the receptors is a human donor in good health.

The rearrangement joins TRBV7-9 to TRBJ1-2, with D perhaps TRBD1 (5 bases). Per the germline V gene, CDR1 is SEHNR and CDR2 is FQNEAQ (reference sequence). The length of the CDR3 is 15 residues. Trimming removed 3 bases at V and 2 bases at J, with 13 bases between. The CDR3 coding sequence is TGTGCCAGCAGCTTCCCGGACATCCCGAACTATGGCTACACCTTC. Amino acids: CASSFPDIPNYGYTF.

The chain carries TRBV7-2 and TRBJ2-3; the D gene is possibly TRBD1 (6 bases). Germline CDR1 and CDR2: SGHTA and FQGNSA. The ends were cut back, 2 bases at V and 3 bases at J, with 9 bases in the middle. The CDR3 runs to 14 residues. CDR3 protein: CASSLFRGTDTQYF. CDR3 sequence (DNA): TGTGCCAGCAGCTTATTTAGGGGGACAGATACGCAGTATTTT.

This clone has only one observation. The CDR3 region is CASSPDVSEGFPTQYF. Here the CDR3 DNA reads TGTGCCAGCTCACCTGACGTTAGCGAGGGATTTCCCACGCAGTATTTT. V gene TRBV18 combines with J gene TRBJ2-3, with D perhaps matching TRBD2 (5 bases). Germline CDR1 is KGHSH and CDR2 is LQKENI. This CDR3 is built from 16 residues. The V and J ends lost 3 bases and 9 bases respectively, with 22 bases between them.

J is TRBJ1-1 and V is TRBV19; 8 bases agree with TRBD1. In germline, CDR1 is LNHDA, CDR2 SQIVND (reference sequence). CDR3 length: 17 residues. The trim removed 3 bases at V and 3 bases at J, leaving 12 bases unmatched. This chain's CDR3 is CASSILGRGPRDTEAFF. CDR3 bases: TGTGCCAGTAGTATTCTAGGCAGGGGGCCTAGGGACACTGAAGCTTTCTTT.

The V gene is TRBV7-9, the J gene TRBJ2-2; D perhaps matches TRBD2 (6 bases). Germline V gene lookup returns CDR1 SEHNR and CDR2 FQNEAQ (reference sequence). The V end lost 4 bases, the J end lost 3 bases, and 21 bases lay between the germline ends. The CDR3 is made up of 18 amino acids. The CDR3 reads CASSYRVGGSFYTGELFF. The CDR3 region has the DNA TGTGCCAGCAGCTATCGGGTCGGAGGGTCGTTTTACACCGGGGAGCTGTTTTTT.

This chain uses TRBV28 with TRBJ1-6; tentative D call: TRBD1 (5 bases). The CDR3 has 17 residues. The V gene lost 2 bases and the J gene lost 0 bases, with 11 bases spanning the gap. From germline, CDR1 is MDHEN and CDR2 SYDVKM. The CDR3 DNA is TGTGCCAGCAGTTTACAGCGGGGGGGCTCCTATAATTCACCCCTCCACTTT. It specifies CASSLQRGGSYNSPLHF.

This chain joins TRBV27 and TRBJ2-7, with a weak D call TRBD2 (5 bases). Germline V lookup: CDR1 MNHEY, CDR2 SMNVEV (reference sequence). The length of the CDR3 is 13 residues. Deletions cut 3 bases from V and 2 bases from J, with 8 bases between. The CDR3 nucleotides read TGTGCCAGCAGTTTCACGCGGGCCTACGAGCAGTACTTC. Residues: CASSFTRAYEQYF.

The V and J genes are TRBV5-1 and TRBJ2-3; 9 nucleotides match TRBD2. The germline CDR1 and CDR2 sequences are SGHRS and YFSETQ. CDR3 length: 16 residues. V shed 0 bases and J 3 bases; nucleotides not matched to a gene: 5. This CDR3 reads CASSLVASGVTDTQYF. CDR3 sequence (DNA): TGCGCCAGCAGCTTGGTGGCTAGCGGGGTTACAGATACGCAGTATTTT.

J is TRBJ2-1 and V is TRBV7-3; a possible D gene is TRBD1 (7 bases). The germline CDR1 and CDR2 sequences are SGHTA and FQGTGA. The V gene lost 5 bases and the J gene lost 0 bases, with 11 bases spanning the gap. The CDR3 consists of 15 residues. The CDR3 reads CASSAGQSSYNEQFF. In nucleotides, the CDR3 is TGTGCCAGCAGCGCGGGACAGAGCTCCTACAATGAGCAGTTCTTC.

V and J are TRBV20-1 and TRBJ2-1, with D unclear. In germline, CDR1 is DFQATT, CDR2 SNEGSKA (reference sequence). The CDR3 extends over 11 amino acids. Deletions cut 3 bases from V and 4 bases from J, with 4 bases between. CDR3 region: CSASLYNEQFF. CDR3 nucleotides: TGCAGTGCTAGTTTATACAATGAGCAGTTCTTC.

V and J are TRBV5-6 and TRBJ2-7, with 7 positions matching TRBD1. The V segment lost 2 bases and the J segment 2 bases; nucleotides outside the gene matches: 7. The germline V gene encodes CDR1 SGHDT and CDR2 YYEEEE. This CDR3 has 15 residues. The CDR3 loop reads CASSLILQGTYEQYF. The CDR3 DNA is TGTGCCAGCAGCTTAATCCTACAGGGGACCTACGAGCAGTACTTC.

This chain links TRBV27 with TRBJ2-2; a weak D match, TRBD2 (6 bases). This CDR3 has 15 residues. Between the trimmed V and J ends, which lost 3 bases and 5 bases, there was a span of 13 bases. Germline V gene lookup returns CDR1 MNHEY and CDR2 SMNVEV (reference sequence). The CDR3 is CASSLWRAWTGELFF. Written as DNA, the CDR3 is TGTGCCAGCAGTTTGTGGAGGGCTTGGACCGGGGAGCTGTTTTTT.

J is TRBJ2-7 and V is TRBV30; D perhaps matches TRBD1 (6 bases). The CDR3 extends over 13 amino acids. With 5 bases removed from V and 3 bases from J, the gap between germline ends came to 14 bases. The germline V gene has CDR1 GTSNPN and CDR2 SVGIG (reference sequence). The chain's CDR3 is CAWEGEPHYEQYF. The CDR3 DNA sequence: TGTGCCTGGGAGGGGGAACCCCACTACGAGCAGTACTTC.

The V gene is TRBV20-1, the J gene TRBJ1-5, with a possible D match to TRBD1 (6 bases). Germline-derived CDR1 and CDR2 are DFQATT and SNEGSKA (reference sequence). The length of the CDR3 is 11 residues. V lost 5 bases, J lost 9 bases, and 11 bases lay in between. CDR3 sequence reads: CSALRGGPQHF. The CDR3 DNA is TGCAGTGCTCTAAGGGGGGGGCCCCAGCATTTT.

The genes are TRBV18 and TRBJ1-1; a weak D match, TRBD1 (5 bases). Germline V gene data show CDR1 as KGHSH and CDR2 as LQKENI. The CDR3 is made up of 14 amino acids. Trimming stripped 6 bases from V and 0 bases from J, with 11 bases between. CDR3 sequence (DNA): TGTGCCAGCTCGGCTGCAGGGTTGAACACTGAAGCTTTCTTT. Its protein product is CASSAAGLNTEAFF.

This chain connects TRBV6-1 to TRBJ1-2; no clear D. Deletions cut 3 bases from V and 4 bases from J, with 12 bases between. Germline V CDR1 and CDR2: MNHNS, SASEGT. This CDR3 is built from 14 residues. The DNA for the CDR3 is TGTGCCAGCAGTGAGGGCGGAGGAGGCTATGGCTACACCTTC. It encodes CASSEGGGGYGYTF.

The chain employs TRBV7-3 and TRBJ1-1, with D tentatively TRBD1 (5 bases). V lost 10 bases and J lost 1, with 16 bases in between. The germline V gene has CDR1 SGHTA and CDR2 FQGTGA. The CDR3 has 14 residues. The CDR3 loop reads CATSMGGENTEAFF. The CDR3 coding sequence is TGTGCCACCTCAATGGGGGGGGAGAACACTGAAGCTTTCTTT.

CDR3 DNA: TGCGCCAGCAGCGTGGACAGAAACACTGAAGCTTTCTTT. Its translation is CASSVDRNTEAFF. The chain is built from TRBV5-1 and TRBJ1-1, with a tentative D call TRBD1 (6 bases). The CDR3 totals 13 residues. V gave up 4 bases and J gave up 2 bases, with 9 bases separating them. The germline CDR1 and CDR2 sequences are SGHRS and YFSETQ. Full variable domain (outside the CDR3, taken from reference TRBV5-1 and TRBJ1-1): KAGVTQTPRYLIKTRGQQVTLSCSPISGHRSVSWYQQTPGQGLQFLFEYFSETQRNKGNFPGRFSGRQFSNSRSEMNVSTLELGDSALYLCASSVDRNTEAFFGQGTRLTVV.